Listed below are T cell receptor beta chains from one sample, sequenced in a study of blood T cells in healthy people across ages. Via MiXCR, TCRdb re-called the 5' RACE reads, giving one row per CDR3 protein. Among 1.5 million to 2 million distinct CDR3 sequences listed, 39% were seen once. The source material was blood. These receptors originate from a human donor in good health. Each CDR3 is given with its conserved first and last residue. The D gene is left open where the match is weak. Some rows mark clone size as missing; the rest say once, few, many or name a class of expanded clone.

>TRBD2|.|TRBJ2-1|TRBV20-1
TGCAGTGCTAGGGAGCGGGGGGGGCCCAATGAGCAGTTCTTC
CSARERGGPNEQFF
>.|few|TRBJ1-6|TRBV18
TGTGCCAGCTCACCATGGCCGGTCCTTGGTAATTCACCCCTCCACTTT
CASSPWPVLGNSPLHF
>TRBD1|.|TRBJ1-2|TRBV7-2
TGTGCCAGCAGCTTAGGCGGGACAGGGGTACTCTATGGCTACACCTTC
CASSLGGTGVLYGYTF
>.|.|TRBJ1-1|TRBV20-1
TGCAGTGCTAGTATCGGTGTGAGCACTGAAGCTTTCTTT
CSASIGVSTEAFF
>.|.|TRBJ1-1|TRBV7-2
TGTGCCAGCAGCTTACGACAGACACTTGAAGCTTTCTTT
CASSLRQTLEAFF
>.|few|TRBJ2-1|TRBV4-2
TGTGCCAGCAGCCAAGGTCACGGTCGTTACAATGAGCAGTTCTTC
CASSQGHGRYNEQFF
>.|.|TRBJ1-1|TRBV5-1
TGCGCCAGCAGCTCTTTGGGCGGGGCCACTGAAGCTTTCTTT
CASSSLGGATEAFF
>.|few|TRBJ1-1|TRBV20-1
TGCAGTGCTAGTGAGTCGAGAACTGAAGCTTTCTTT
CSASESRTEAFF
>TRBD1|few|TRBJ1-1|TRBV30
TGTGCCTGGAGGTGGACAGGGACGTACACTGAAGCTTTCTTT
CAWRWTGTYTEAFF
>TRBD1|.|TRBJ1-1|TRBV4-1
TGCGCCAGCAGCCAACCCCAGGGGGAATGGGGCACTGAAGCTTTCTTT
CASSQPQGEWGTEAFF
>TRBD1|.|TRBJ2-3|TRBV7-7
TGTGCCAGCAGCCCCTTGGGACAGGGGGTAACAGATACGCAGTATTTT
CASSPLGQGVTDTQYF
>TRBD2|few|TRBJ2-3|TRBV6-5
TGTGCCAGCAGACCGGGACTAGCGGGTCGTACGCAGTATTTT
CASRPGLAGRTQYF
>.|.|TRBJ2-7|TRBV3-1
TGTGCCAGCAGCCAAAACGGCGCCTACGAGCAGTACTTC
CASSQNGAYEQYF
>.|.|TRBJ2-7|TRBV12-5
TGTGCTAGTGGTTGGGTTGGAAGCACCCACGAGCAGTACTTC
CASGWVGSTHEQYF
>.|many|TRBJ1-2|TRBV29-1
TGCAGCGTCCCCCACCTAACCGACTATGGCTACACCTTC
CSVPHLTDYGYTF
>.|few|TRBJ1-2|TRBV5-1
TGCGCCAGCAGCTTGCTGGGGCCAGCAGGAGGAGGCTATGGCTACACCTTC
CASSLLGPAGGGYGYTF
>TRBD1|.|TRBJ1-1|TRBV20-1
TGCAGTGCTATCACGGAGGGGGGACAGGGGGCACGGGCTTTCTTT
CSAITEGGQGARAFF
>.|.|TRBJ2-3|TRBV21-1
.
CASSKAVGRGTDTQYF
>.|.|TRBJ2-3|TRBV20-1
TGCAGTGCTGGAGAAGGGGCTGGAGATACGCAGTATTTT
CSAGEGAGDTQYF
>.|many|TRBJ1-2|TRBV20-1
TGCAGTGCCCGCCCCACGGGTGGCCGGTATGGCTACACCTTC
CSARPTGGRYGYTF
>.|.|TRBJ2-7|TRBV5-1
TGCGCCAGCAGCGCTCCAGACAGGACGACACCTTACGAGCAGTACTTC
CASSAPDRTTPYEQYF